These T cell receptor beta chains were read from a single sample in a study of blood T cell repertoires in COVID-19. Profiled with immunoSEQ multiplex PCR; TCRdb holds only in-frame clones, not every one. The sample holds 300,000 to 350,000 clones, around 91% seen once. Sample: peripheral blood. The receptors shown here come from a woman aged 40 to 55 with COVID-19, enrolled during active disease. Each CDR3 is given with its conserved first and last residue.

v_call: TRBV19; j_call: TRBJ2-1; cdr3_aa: CASSLRLSLSYNEQFF
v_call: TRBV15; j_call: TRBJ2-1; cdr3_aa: CATSTGQGQFF
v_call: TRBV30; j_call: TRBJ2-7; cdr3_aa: CAWSSFGFNEQYF
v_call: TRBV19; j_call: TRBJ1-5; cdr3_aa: CASSIGAQGGFSNQPQHF
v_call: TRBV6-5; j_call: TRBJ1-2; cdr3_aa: CASSYSGPGDSYGYTF
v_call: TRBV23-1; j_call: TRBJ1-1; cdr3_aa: CASSHRGQAPGCGTEAFF
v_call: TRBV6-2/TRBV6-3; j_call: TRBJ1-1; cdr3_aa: CASSYAGRVNTEAFF
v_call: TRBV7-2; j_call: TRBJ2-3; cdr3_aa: CASSPGLAGGRDTQYF
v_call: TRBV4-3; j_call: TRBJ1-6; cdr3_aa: CASGGEFGSPLHF
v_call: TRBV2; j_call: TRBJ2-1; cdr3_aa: CASSEVPGNEQFF
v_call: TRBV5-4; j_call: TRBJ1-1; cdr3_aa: CASSLYRASRTEAFF
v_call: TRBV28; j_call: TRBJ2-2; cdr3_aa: CASSSGQGGNTGELFF